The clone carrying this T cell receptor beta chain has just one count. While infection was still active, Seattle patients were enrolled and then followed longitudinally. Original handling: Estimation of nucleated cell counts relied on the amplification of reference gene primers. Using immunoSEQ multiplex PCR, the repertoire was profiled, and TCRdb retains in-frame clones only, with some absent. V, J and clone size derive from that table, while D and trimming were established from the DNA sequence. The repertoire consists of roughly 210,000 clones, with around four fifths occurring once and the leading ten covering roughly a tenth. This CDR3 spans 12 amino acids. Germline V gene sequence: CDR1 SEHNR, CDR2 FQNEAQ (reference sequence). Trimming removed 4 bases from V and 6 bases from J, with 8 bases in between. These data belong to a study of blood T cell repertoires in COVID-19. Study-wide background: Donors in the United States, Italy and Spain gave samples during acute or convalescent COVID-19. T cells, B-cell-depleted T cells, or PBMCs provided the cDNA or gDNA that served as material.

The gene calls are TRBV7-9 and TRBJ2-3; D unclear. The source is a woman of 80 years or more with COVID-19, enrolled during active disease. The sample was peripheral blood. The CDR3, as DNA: TGTGCCAGCAGCTCCATGACTGATACGCAGTATTTT. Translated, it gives CASSSMTDTQYF.